The T cell receptor beta chain described here comes from a study of T cells in Graves' hyperthyroidism and ophthalmopathy. The ends lost 0 bases at V and 6 bases at J; junction bases unmatched: 6. The CDR3 is made up of 15 amino acids. In germline, CDR1 is SEHNR, CDR2 FQNEAQ (reference sequence). The source material, RNA transcripts, was used to amplify TCR beta CDR3 regions. HTBI primers were used for first-round RT-PCR of the TCR CDR3. TCRdb itself ran the multiplex PCR reads through MiXCR, one entry per CDR3 protein. Of roughly 360,000 distinct CDR3 sequences in the sample, roughly 12% were seen once.

V gene TRBV7-9 combines with J gene TRBJ2-7, with 9 bases fitting TRBD2. Sequences were obtained from blood. The receptor comes from a man aged 25 to 40 with Graves' hyperthyroidism that later progressed to Graves' ophthalmopathy. The CDR3 DNA sequence: TGTGCCAGCAGCTTAGCGTTGCGGGGGGGAGGCGAGCAGTACTTC. Protein sequence: CASSLALRGGGEQYF.